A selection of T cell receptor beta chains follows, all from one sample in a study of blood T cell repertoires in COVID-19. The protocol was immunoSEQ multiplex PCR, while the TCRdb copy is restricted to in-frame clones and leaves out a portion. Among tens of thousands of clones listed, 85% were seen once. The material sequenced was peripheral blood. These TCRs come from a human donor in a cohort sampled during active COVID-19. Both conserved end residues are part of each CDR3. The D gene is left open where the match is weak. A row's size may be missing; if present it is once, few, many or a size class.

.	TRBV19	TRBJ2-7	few	TGTGCCAGTAGTGGGGCCGGCGAGCAGTACTTC	CASSGAGEQYF
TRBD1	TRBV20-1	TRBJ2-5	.	TGCAGTGCTAGTAACAGGGGATTACAGTCCCAGTACTTC	CSASNRGLQSQYF
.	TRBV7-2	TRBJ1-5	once	TGTGCCAGCAGCCCCCACGGGGGAATTCAGCCCCAGCATTTT	CASSPHGGIQPQHF
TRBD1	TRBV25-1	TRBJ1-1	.	TGTGCCAGCAGGGGGACAGGGTTGAACACTGAAGCTTTCTTT	CASRGTGLNTEAFF
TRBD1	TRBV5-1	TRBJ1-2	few	TGCGCCAGCAGCTTGGCCACAGGGGTTTACTATGGCTACACCTTC	CASSLATGVYYGYTF
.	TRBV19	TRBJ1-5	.	TGTGCCAGCCGGGTCGTTAGCAATCAGCCCCAGCATTTT	CASRVVSNQPQHF
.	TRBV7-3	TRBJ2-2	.	TGTGCCAGCAGCTTAAGGGACAAGGACCACGGGGAGCTGTTTTTT	CASSLRDKDHGELFF
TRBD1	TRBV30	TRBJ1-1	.	TGTGCCTGGAGTGTACCAGGGGGAACTGAAGCTTTCTTT	CAWSVPGGTEAFF
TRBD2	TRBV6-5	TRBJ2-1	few	TGTGCCAGCACTATAAGGGGAGGGGACTACAATGAGCAGTTCTTC	CASTIRGGDYNEQFF
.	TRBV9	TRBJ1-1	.	TGTGCCAGCAGCGTAGCTATGGGGTATGAGGGTGAAGCTTTCTTT	CASSVAMGYEGEAFF
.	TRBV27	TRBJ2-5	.	TGTGCCAGCAGTTTACGCCCCAGGGGCGGAGAGACCCAGTACTTC	CASSLRPRGGETQYF
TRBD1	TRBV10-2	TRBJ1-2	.	TGCGCCAGCAGTGGGGACAGGTTCCACTATGGCTACACCTTC	CASSGDRFHYGYTF
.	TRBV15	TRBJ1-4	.	TGTGCCACCAGCAGAGATCTCACTGCAACTAATGAAAAACTGTTTTTT	CATSRDLTATNEKLFF
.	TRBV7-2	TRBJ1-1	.	TGTGCCAGCAGCACAAGGACAGCTGAGGCTTTCTTT	CASSTRTAEAFF
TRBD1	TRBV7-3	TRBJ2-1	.	TGTGCCAGCAGTAGGGACAGCTCCTACAATGAGCAGTTCTTC	CASSRDSSYNEQFF
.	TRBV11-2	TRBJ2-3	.	TGTGCCAGCAGCTTCGGTTTCCGAGATACGCAGTATTTT	CASSFGFRDTQYF
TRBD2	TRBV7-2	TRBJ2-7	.	TGTGCCAGCAGCTTAAACGTCGGGGCGCTAGCGGGGGCCGGGGGGCAGTACTTC	CASSLNVGALAGAGGQYF
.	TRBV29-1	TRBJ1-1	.	TGCAGCGTTGAAGCTACTGAAGCTTTCTTT	CSVEATEAFF
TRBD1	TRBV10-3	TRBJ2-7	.	TGTGCCATCAGCGGGACAGGGGGATACGAGCAGTACTTC	CAISGTGGYEQYF
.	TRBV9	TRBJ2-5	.	TGTGCCAGCAGCGTAGGGGTGGGGGCGCAGAAACAAGAGACCCAGTACTTC	CASSVGVGAQKQETQYF
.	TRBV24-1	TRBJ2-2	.	TGTGCCACCAGTGACCCCGGGACAACGGCGAACACCGGGGAGCTGTTTTTT	CATSDPGTTANTGELFF
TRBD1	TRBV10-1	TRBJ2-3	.	TGCGCCAGCAGTGAGACCGACAGGGTGGATGGCACAGATACGCAGTATTTT	CASSETDRVDGTDTQYF